The 17 T cell receptor beta chains presented below share a single source sample, sequenced in a study of T cells in women clearing cervical HPV infection. The method was immunoSEQ multiplex PCR; TCRdb's version includes in-frame clones alone and lacks a portion of them. The sample shows some 39,000 clones, and around 5.8% sits with its ten largest clones. Sequences were obtained from blood buffy coat. These receptors were collected from a woman aged 18-70 years with a cervical HPV16 infection that either progressed to CIN3+ or cleared (not recorded which).

On this clone itself: The read gets to within 3 residues of the CDR3 end, and the germline J gene fills in the rest. The chain uses TRBV4-1 and TRBJ2-2; 8 bases align to TRBD1. The germline gives CDR1 MGHRA, CDR2 YSYEKL. The CDR3 covers 13 residues. The CDR3 region is CASSQARGLELFF. The part of the CDR3 DNA that was read is TGCGCCAGCAGCCAAGCCAGGGGGCTTGAG.

Concerning this clone itself: The read terminates 3 residues before the CDR3 end, so the remaining end is supplied by the germline J gene. V usage is TRBV28 and J usage is TRBJ2-7; 11 bases agree with TRBD2. Germline-derived CDR1 and CDR2 are MDHEN and SYDVKM. V shed 5 bases, J shed 3 bases, and the junction held 15 bases outside the gene matches. The CDR3 length is 18 residues. The sequenced CDR3 bases are TGTGCCAGCAGTACTAGCGGGAGTGCTGGCCCATCATACTACGAG. Translated: CASSTSGSAGPSYYE. The whole CDR3 protein reads CASSTSGSAGPSYYEQYF.

Points on this clone: Sequencing ends 3 residues short of the CDR3 end; the germline J gene provides the rest. The chain has TRBV5-4 and TRBJ1-4; a weak D match, TRBD1 (5 bases). Germline V lookup: CDR1 SGHNT, CDR2 YYREEE (reference sequence). This CDR3 has 15 amino acids. CDR3 region: CASSGGKAGANVLFF. Partial CDR3 DNA: TGTGCCAGCAGCGGCGGTAAGGCTGGGGCCAACGTA. Complete variable domain (other parts from reference TRBV5-4 and TRBJ1-4): ETGVTQSPTHLIKTRGQQVTLRCSSQSGHNTVSWYQQALGQGPQFIFQYYREEENGRGNFPPRFSGLQFPNYSSELNVNALELDDSALYLCASSGGKAGANVLFFGSGTQLSVL.

Comment on this clone: The read ends 3 residues early relative to the CDR3; the germline J gene fills the gap. The genes are TRBV23-1 and TRBJ1-1, with D uncertain. TRBV23-1 carries the ORF label, with uncertain function. CDR3 length equals 13 residues. The CDR3 spells CASSPSHRGGAFF. CDR3 DNA (partial): TGCGCCAGCAGTCCTTCTCACCGGGGAGGA.

About this clone itself: The read is 3 residues too short to cover the CDR3 end, so that end is filled in from the germline J gene. This chain links TRBV30 with TRBJ2-1; unclear D gene. Trimming left V 3 bases short and J 6 bases short, with 9 bases between. From germline, CDR1 is GTSNPN and CDR2 SVGIG (reference sequence). The CDR3 loop spans 12 amino acids. The CDR3 DNA, read in part, is TGTGCCTGGAGCCCGGTCGCCAATGAG. Its translation is CAWSPVANE. In full, the CDR3 reads CAWSPVANEQFF.

As regards this clone: The observed sequence ends 3 residues before the CDR3 terminus, with the missing tail filled in from the germline J gene. The gene calls are TRBV28 and TRBJ2-5, with D maybe TRBD1 (7 bases). The germline V gene encodes CDR1 MDHEN and CDR2 SYDVKM. Between the trimmed V and J ends, which lost 6 bases and 5 bases, there was a span of 10 bases. This CDR3 has 12 residues. CDR3 protein: CASRAGGETQYF. Incomplete CDR3 DNA: TGTGCCAGCAGGGCAGGGGGGGAGACC. Combining the CDR3 with reference TRBV28 and TRBJ2-5 gives the whole variable domain DVKVTQSSRYLVKRTGEKVFLECVQDMDHENMFWYRQDPGLGLRLIYFSYDVKMKEKGDIPEGYSVSREKKERFSLILESASTNQTSMYLCASRAGGETQYFGPGTRLLVL.

Points on this clone: The read gets to within 3 residues of the CDR3 end, and the germline J gene fills in the rest. The genes are TRBV28 and TRBJ1-1, with D perhaps TRBD1 (5 bases). Germline lookup yields CDR1 MDHEN and CDR2 SYDVKM. Trimming removed 5 bases at V and 1 base at J, with 11 bases between. The CDR3 sequence is 14 residues long. CDR3 residues: CASSPPDRNTEAFF. The sequenced CDR3 bases are TGTGCCAGCAGTCCCCCCGACAGGAACACTGAA.

On this clone itself: Read sequence stops 3 residues before the CDR3 end, and the germline J gene provides the missing end. The genes are TRBV18 and TRBJ2-7; TRBD1 is a possible D gene (5 bases). CDR1 is KGHSH and CDR2 is LQKENI in the germline V gene. Trimming took 2 bases from V and 4 from J, leaving 9 bases between them. This CDR3 spans 13 amino acids. Incomplete CDR3 DNA: TGTGCCAGCTCACCAACAGGTACTTACGAG. Protein product: CASSPTGTYE. The full CDR3 protein is CASSPTGTYEQYF.

Comment on this clone: Read data end 3 residues before the CDR3 end; the end is taken from the germline J gene. This chain connects TRBV10-3 to TRBJ2-3; D remains unclear. CDR1 is ENHRY and CDR2 is SYGVKD in the germline V gene. This CDR3 has 14 residues. CDR3 DNA (partial): TGTGCCATCAGTGGCACAAATAGCAATCAGCCG. It codes for CAISGTNSNQP. The whole CDR3 is CAISGTNSNQPQYF.

A note on this clone: The read gets to within 3 residues of the CDR3 end, and the germline J gene fills in the rest. The rearrangement uses TRBV11-2 and TRBJ2-5, with 11 bases lining up with TRBD1. With V trimmed by 4 bases and J by 5 bases, 6 bases remained unmatched. Per germline, CDR1 SGHAT and CDR2 FQNNGV. The CDR3 spans 15 residues. CDR3 DNA (partial): TGTGCCAGCAGCTCGCCGGGACAGGGGGTGGAGACC. It is translated as CASSSPGQGVET. The entire CDR3 is CASSSPGQGVETQYF. Based on the CDR3 plus reference TRBV11-2 and TRBJ2-5, the full variable domain is EAGVAQSPRYKIIEKRQSVAFWCNPISGHATLYWYQQILGQGPKLLIQFQNNGVVDDSQLPKDRFSAERLKGVDSTLKIQPAKLEDSAVYLCASSSPGQGVETQYFGPGTRLLVL.

Of note for this clone: The read gets to within 3 residues of the CDR3 end, and the germline J gene fills in the rest. This chain links TRBV7-9 with TRBJ1-1, with TRBD1 matching 9 bases. The CDR3 sequence is 14 residues long. Looked up from germline, CDR1 is SEHNR and CDR2 is FQNEAQ (reference sequence). J was trimmed by 4 bases and V by 1 base; bases with no gene match: 1. Partial CDR3 DNA: TGTGCCAGCAGCTTAGGGACAGGGGCCACTGAA. This sequence encodes CASSLGTGATE. The entire CDR3 protein is CASSLGTGATEAFF. Combining the CDR3 with reference TRBV7-9 and TRBJ1-1 gives the whole variable domain DTGVSQNPRHKITKRGQNVTFRCDPISEHNRLYWYRQTLGQGPEFLTYFQNEAQLEKSRLLSDRFSAERPKGSFSTLEIQRTEQGDSAMYLCASSLGTGATEAFFGQGTRLTVV.

About this clone: The read ends 3 residues shy of where the CDR3 ends; the end is completed using the germline J gene. This specimen includes other DNA sequences encoding the same CDR3. The chain has TRBV20-1 and TRBJ2-5; 9 nucleotides line up with TRBD1. V was pared by 6 bases and J by 2 bases, with 4 bases of the junction left unmatched. Germline V lookup: CDR1 DFQATT, CDR2 SNEGSKA (reference sequence). The length of the CDR3 is 13 residues. Incomplete CDR3 DNA: TGCAGTGCACCTGGACAGGGGCAAGAGACC. Translated: CSAPGQGQET. The whole CDR3 protein is CSAPGQGQETQYF.

A note on this clone: Coverage ceases 3 residues before the CDR3 finishes, and the germline J gene fills in the end. The chain carries TRBV18 and TRBJ1-1; 7 bases line up with TRBD1. This CDR3 spans 14 amino acids. Trimming at V came to 5 bases and at J to 1 base, leaving 4 bases not matched to a gene. CDR1 is KGHSH, CDR2 LQKENI, per germline. The chain's CDR3 is CASSRDRKNTEAFF. The DNA read from the CDR3 is TGTGCCAGCTCAAGGGACAGAAAGAACACTGAA.

Details on this clone: With the read ending 3 residues before the CDR3 end, the germline J gene is used to fill in that end. This chain uses TRBV18 with TRBJ1-1; unclear D gene. Germline V gene lookup returns CDR1 KGHSH and CDR2 LQKENI. This CDR3 spans 16 amino acids. Partial CDR3 DNA: TGTGCCAGCCCACTCCAGGAACTAGCGGGAGCCGGGGAG. Translating gives CASPLQELAGAGE. The entire CDR3 is CASPLQELAGAGEAFF.

As to this clone: The junction differs from germline at one of its ends, possibly a read error. The CDR3 goes on 3 residues after the read ends, and that part is filled in from the germline J gene. The chain joins TRBV18 to TRBJ2-1, with TRBD1 matching over 7 bases. The CDR3 sequence is 15 residues long. The germline V gene encodes CDR1 KGHSH and CDR2 LQKENI. This CDR3 is CVSSPGTASYNEQFF. The DNA read from the CDR3 is TGTGTCAGCTCACCAGGGACAGCCTCCTACAATGAG.

Comment on this clone: The read terminates 3 residues ahead of where the CDR3 ends, so the germline J gene completes it. The V call is TRBV12-3 or TRBV12-4, the J call TRBJ2-5; 9 bases are a match to TRBD2. The CDR3 covers 16 residues. After removal of 3 bases from V and 4 bases from J, the junction contained 9 bases not matched to a gene. The CDR3 bases that were read are TGTGCCAGCAGTTTTCAGGCGGGAGGGCCGGGAGAGACC. Encoded protein: CASSFQAGGPGET. The whole CDR3 sequence reads CASSFQAGGPGETQYF.

As to this clone: The read is 3 residues too short to cover the CDR3 end, so that end is filled in from the germline J gene. The V and J genes are TRBV30 and TRBJ1-2; D is undetermined. This CDR3 comprises 15 residues. Germline values: CDR1 GTSNPN, CDR2 SVGIG (reference sequence). The CDR3 spells CAWSRSGRASYDYTF. The DNA read from the CDR3 is TGTGCCTGGAGTCGTAGCGGGAGGGCCTCCTACGAC.